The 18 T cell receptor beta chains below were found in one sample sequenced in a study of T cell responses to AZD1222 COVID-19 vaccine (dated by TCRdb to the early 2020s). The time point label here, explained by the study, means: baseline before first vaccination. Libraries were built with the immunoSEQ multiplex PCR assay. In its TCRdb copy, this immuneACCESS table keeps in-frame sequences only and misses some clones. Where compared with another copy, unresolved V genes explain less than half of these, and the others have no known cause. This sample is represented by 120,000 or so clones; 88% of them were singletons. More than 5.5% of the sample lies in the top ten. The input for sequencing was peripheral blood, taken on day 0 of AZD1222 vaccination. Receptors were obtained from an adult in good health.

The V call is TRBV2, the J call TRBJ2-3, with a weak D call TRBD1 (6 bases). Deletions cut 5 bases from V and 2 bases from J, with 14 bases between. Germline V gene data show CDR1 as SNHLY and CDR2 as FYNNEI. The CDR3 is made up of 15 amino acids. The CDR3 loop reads CASSLHGQFTDTQYF. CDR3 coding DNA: TGTGCCAGCAGTCTTCATGGACAGTTCACAGATACGCAGTATTTT.

CDR3 amino acids: CAWSPPGVLRNTIYF. The CDR3 bases are TGTGCCTGGAGCCCCCCCGGCGTTCTAAGAAACACCATATATTTT. The rearrangement joins TRBV30 to TRBJ1-3; D is unresolved. This CDR3 has 15 residues. The V and J ends lost 3 bases and 5 bases respectively, with 17 bases between them. Per germline, CDR1 GTSNPN and CDR2 SVGIG (reference sequence). The full variable domain, in which reference TRBV30 and TRBJ1-3 provide the parts outside the CDR3, is SQTIHQWPATLVQPVGSPLSLECTVEGTSNPNLYWYRQAAGRGLQLLFYSVGIGQISSEVPQNLSASRPQDRQFILSSKKLLLSDSGFYLCAWSPPGVLRNTIYFGEGSWLTVV.

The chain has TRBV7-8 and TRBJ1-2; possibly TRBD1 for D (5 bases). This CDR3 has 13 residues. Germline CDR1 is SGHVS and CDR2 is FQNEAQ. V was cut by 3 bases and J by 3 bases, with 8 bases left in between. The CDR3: CASSFRGDYGYTF. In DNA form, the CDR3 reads TGTGCCAGCAGCTTTCGGGGGGACTATGGCTACACCTTC.

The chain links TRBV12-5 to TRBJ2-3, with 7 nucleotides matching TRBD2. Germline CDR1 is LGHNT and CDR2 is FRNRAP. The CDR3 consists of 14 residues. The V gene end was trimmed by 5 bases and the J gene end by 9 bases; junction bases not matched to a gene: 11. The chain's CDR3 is CASGGGERLGTQYF. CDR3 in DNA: TGTGCTAGTGGTGGGGGGGAACGCCTAGGGACGCAGTATTTT.

CDR3 sequence (DNA): TGTGCCAGCAGACACGGGGCAGGGTTAGGGACCCAGTACTTC. Its translation is CASRHGAGLGTQYF. V gene TRBV6-5 combines with J gene TRBJ2-5; D tentatively reads TRBD1 or TRBD2 (5 bases each). The germline V gene encodes CDR1 MNHEY and CDR2 SVGAGI. Trimming took off 6 bases at V and 7 bases at J, with 18 bases between the two ends. The CDR3 spans 14 residues.

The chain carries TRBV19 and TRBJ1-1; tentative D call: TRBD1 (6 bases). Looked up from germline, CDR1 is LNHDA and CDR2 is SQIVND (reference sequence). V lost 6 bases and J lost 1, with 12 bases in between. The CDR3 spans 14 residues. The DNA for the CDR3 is TGTGCCAGTAGAAAACAGGGTGGGAACACTGAAGCTTTCTTT. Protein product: CASRKQGGNTEAFF.

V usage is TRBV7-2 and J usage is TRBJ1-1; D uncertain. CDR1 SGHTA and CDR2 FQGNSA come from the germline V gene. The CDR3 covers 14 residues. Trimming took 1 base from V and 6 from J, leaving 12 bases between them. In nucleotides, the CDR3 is TGTGCCAGCAGCTTAGGGTGGCCCGTGCCTGAAGCTTTCTTT. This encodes CASSLGWPVPEAFF.

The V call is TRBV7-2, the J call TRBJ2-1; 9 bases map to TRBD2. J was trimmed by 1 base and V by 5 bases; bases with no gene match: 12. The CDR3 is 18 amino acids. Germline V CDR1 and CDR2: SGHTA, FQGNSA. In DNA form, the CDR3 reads TGTGCCAGCAGCCCCCGAGCGGGGGGTGAAAGGTCCTACAATGAGCAGTTCTTC. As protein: CASSPRAGGERSYNEQFF.

The CDR3 DNA follows: TGTGCCAGCAGCGTAGGGATCGGAAACACCATATATTTT. Translated, it gives CASSVGIGNTIYF. The V gene is TRBV9, the J gene TRBJ1-3; D is uncertain. The CDR3 has 13 residues. Looked up from germline, CDR1 is SGDLS and CDR2 is YYNGEE. The V and J ends lost 0 bases and 4 bases respectively, with 5 bases between them.

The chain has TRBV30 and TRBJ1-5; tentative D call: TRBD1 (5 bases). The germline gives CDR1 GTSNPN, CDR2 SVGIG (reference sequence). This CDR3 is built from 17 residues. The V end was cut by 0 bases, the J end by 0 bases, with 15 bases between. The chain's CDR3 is CAWSVPGTGNSNQPQHF. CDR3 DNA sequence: TGTGCCTGGAGTGTACCGGGGACGGGAAATAGCAATCAGCCCCAGCATTTT.

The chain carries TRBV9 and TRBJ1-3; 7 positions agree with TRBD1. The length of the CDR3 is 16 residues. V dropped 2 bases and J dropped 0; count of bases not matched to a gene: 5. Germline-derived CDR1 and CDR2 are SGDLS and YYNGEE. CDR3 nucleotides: TGTGCCAGCAGCGTCGAGGGGGCGAGCTCTGGAAACACCATATATTTT. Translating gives CASSVEGASSGNTIYF. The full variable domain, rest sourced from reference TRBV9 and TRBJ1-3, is DSGVTQTPKHLITATGQRVTLRCSPRSGDLSVYWYQQSLDQGLQFLIQYYNGEERAKGNILERFSAQQFPDLHSELNLSSLELGDSALYFCASSVEGASSGNTIYFGEGSWLTVV.

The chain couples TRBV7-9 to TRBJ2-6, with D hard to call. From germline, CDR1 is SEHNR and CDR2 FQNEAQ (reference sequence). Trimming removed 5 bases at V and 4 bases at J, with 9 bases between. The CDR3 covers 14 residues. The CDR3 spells CASSPGSGANVLTF. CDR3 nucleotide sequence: TGTGCCAGCAGCCCAGGATCGGGGGCCAACGTCCTGACTTTC.

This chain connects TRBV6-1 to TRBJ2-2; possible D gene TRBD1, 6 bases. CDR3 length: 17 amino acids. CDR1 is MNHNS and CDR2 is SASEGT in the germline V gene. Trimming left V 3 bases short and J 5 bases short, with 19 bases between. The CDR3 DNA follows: TGTGCCAGCAGTGACCTCCTAGCTACCCAGGGGACCGGGGAGCTGTTTTTT. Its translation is CASSDLLATQGTGELFF.

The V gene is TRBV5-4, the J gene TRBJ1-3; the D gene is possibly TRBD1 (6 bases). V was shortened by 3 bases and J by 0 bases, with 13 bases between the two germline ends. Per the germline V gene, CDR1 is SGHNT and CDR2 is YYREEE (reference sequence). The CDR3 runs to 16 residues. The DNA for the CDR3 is TGTGCCAGCAGCTCTCAGGGGTTGAGCTCTGGAAACACCATATATTTT. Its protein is CASSSQGLSSGNTIYF.

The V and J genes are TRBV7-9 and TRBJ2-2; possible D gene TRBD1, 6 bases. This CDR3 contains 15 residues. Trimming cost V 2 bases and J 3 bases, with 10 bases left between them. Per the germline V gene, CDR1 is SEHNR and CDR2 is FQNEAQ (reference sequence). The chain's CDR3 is CASSLTGSDTGELFF. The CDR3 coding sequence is TGTGCCAGCAGCTTAACAGGGTCCGACACCGGGGAGCTGTTTTTT.

CDR3 residues: CATSLAGSDTQYF. The CDR3 region has the DNA TGTGCCACCAGTCTCGCGGGTTCAGATACGCAGTATTTT. The chain recombines TRBV24-1 with TRBJ2-3; maybe TRBD2 (5 bases). V lost 6 bases and J 4 bases, leaving 10 bases between the germline ends. The CDR3 extends over 13 amino acids. In germline, CDR1 is KGHDR, CDR2 SFDVKD.

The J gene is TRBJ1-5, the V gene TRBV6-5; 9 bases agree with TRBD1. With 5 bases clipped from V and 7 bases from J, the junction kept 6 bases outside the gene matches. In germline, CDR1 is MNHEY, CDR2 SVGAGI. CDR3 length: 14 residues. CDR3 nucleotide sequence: TGTGCCAGCAGTCCCGGGACAGGGTCGCAGCCCCAGCATTTT. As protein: CASSPGTGSQPQHF.

The CDR3, as DNA: TGCAGCGTTGAGCGGTTACGGGGTACTGGGGCCAACGTCCTGACTTTC. Protein: CSVERLRGTGANVLTF. V gene TRBV29-1 combines with J gene TRBJ2-6, with D possibly being TRBD2 (5 bases). In germline, CDR1 is SQVTM, CDR2 ANQGSEA. The CDR3 consists of 16 residues. V shed 3 bases and J shed 2 bases, with 14 bases lying between them. Supplemented by reference TRBV29-1 and TRBJ2-6, the full variable domain reads SAVISQKPSRDICQRGTSLTIQCQVDSQVTMMFWYRQQPGQSLTLIATANQGSEATYESGFVIDKFPISRPNLTFSTLTVSNMSPEDSSIYLCSVERLRGTGANVLTFGAGSRLTVL.